The sequence of this TCR beta chain was determined in a study of cytomegalovirus exposure and HLA in healthy donors. The study, taken as a whole, reports: Across HLA loci, a later analysis found differing TCR association rates, with DRB1 most and HLA-C fewest.

PCR employed 60 Vbeta and 13 Jbeta primers. Data came from immunoSEQ multiplex PCR; TCRdb stores just in-frame clones and leaves some out. The sample comprises some 100,000 clones, around 80% of which are singletons, and around 4% rests with the top ten. There are 14 residues in the CDR3. V was cut by 4 bases and J by 6 bases, with 15 bases left in between. Germline V gene sequence: CDR1 MNHEY, CDR2 SMNVEV (reference sequence). Comment on this clone: Its antigen remains unidentified.

The V call is TRBV27, the J call TRBJ1-2; D gene uncertain. The clonotype originates from a female donor in good health and CMV-seropositive. The material sequenced was PBMCs. This CDR3 reads CASSSRSTTHGYTF. CDR3 DNA: TGTGCCAGCAGTTCTCGCTCCACAACCCATGGCTACACCTTC.